These 15 T cell receptor beta chains originate from one sample sequenced in a study of T cell repertoires in cytomegalovirus infection (dated by TCRdb to about 2019). The antigens for these receptors are not known. Sequencing was performed on an Illumina HiSeq 1500. TCRdb cleaned the public reads at Q25 with fastp, built clones with MiXCR and kept in-frame beta chains. Each record represents a unique CDR3 protein, reported with the most common genes and DNA among its rows. The sample table lists roughly 570,000 distinct CDR3 sequences, around 40% of them with a count of one. Around 50% of the sample lies in the top ten. Per the publication, the treatment or condition label means: in vitro stimulation with specific CMV peptide epitopes to enrich CMV-specific T cells. The sequences come from cultured PBMCs, collected from culture after CMV antigen stimulation. The receptors derive from a human donor in good health (CMV status not recorded). Some clones in this sample may be carry-over from other donors' samples.

This chain connects TRBV20-1 to TRBJ2-3; 8 bases are shared with TRBD2. The CDR3 is made up of 14 amino acids. J was trimmed by 8 bases and V by 3 bases; bases with no gene match: 10. Germline V gives CDR1 DFQATT, CDR2 SNEGSKA (reference sequence). The CDR3: CSASASGPRGTQYF. In DNA, the CDR3 is TGCAGTGCTAGCGCTAGCGGGCCCCGAGGTACGCAGTATTTT.

The chain has TRBV7-2 and TRBJ2-7, with 8 bases identical to TRBD2. The germline V gene has CDR1 SGHTA and CDR2 FQGNSA. The V gene end was trimmed by 6 bases and the J gene end by 0 bases; junction bases not matched to a gene: 10. CDR3 length: 16 residues. The CDR3 here is CASSLASSGSSYEQYF. As DNA, the CDR3 is TGTGCCAGCAGTCTAGCGTCCAGCGGGAGCTCCTACGAGCAGTACTTC.

The chain uses TRBV10-3 and TRBJ2-5, with D possibly TRBD1 on 6 matching bases. The germline V and J ends were trimmed by 0 bases and 4 bases, with 12 bases remaining between them. The CDR3 runs 15 residues. The germline gives CDR1 ENHRY, CDR2 SYGVKD. The CDR3 DNA reads as TGTGCCATCAGTGAGTCGCTCGCAGGGGCAGAGACCCAGTACTTC. This encodes CAISESLAGAETQYF.

This clonotype showed up just a few times. The rearrangement uses TRBV7-2 and TRBJ1-1; no definite D call. Germline V gives CDR1 SGHTA, CDR2 FQGNSA. V lost 4 bases, J lost 5 bases, and 20 bases lay in between. There are 16 residues in the CDR3. CDR3 nucleotide sequence: TGTGCCAGCAGCTCCCTAGTGAAGGGAGTTTGGACTGAAGCTTTCTTT. Its protein is CASSSLVKGVWTEAFF.

V gene TRBV6-2 or TRBV6-3 combines with J gene TRBJ2-3; D remains ambiguous. V was trimmed by 0 bases and J by 1 base, leaving 2 bases between them. This CDR3 is built from 13 residues. Germline V lookup: CDR1 MNHEY, CDR2 SVGEGT. CDR3: CASSYSGTDTQYF. The CDR3 DNA follows: TGTGCCAGCAGTTACTCGGGCACAGATACGCAGTATTTT.

This clonotype showed up many times. The chain has TRBV7-2 and TRBJ1-5, with unresolved D. CDR1 SGHTA and CDR2 FQGNSA come from the germline V gene. Trimming took off 1 base at V and 5 bases at J, with 15 bases between the two ends. This CDR3 is 16 amino acids long. Here the CDR3 DNA reads TGTGCCAGCAGCTTAGGCGGGGTTCGTCCCGATCAGCCCCAGCATTTT. Translating gives CASSLGGVRPDQPQHF.

This clonotype was observed a handful of times. The J gene is TRBJ2-1, the V gene TRBV11-3; no reliable D call. CDR1 SGHNT and CDR2 YENEEA come from the germline V gene. This CDR3 contains 13 residues. Trimming cost V 5 bases and J 7 bases, with 12 bases left between them. Here the CDR3 reads CASSRTRANEQFF. In nucleotides, the CDR3 is TGTGCCAGCAGCCGTACTCGCGCGAATGAGCAGTTCTTC.

The chain is built from TRBV6-6 and TRBJ2-1; 8 nucleotides match TRBD1. V was pared by 5 bases and J by 7 bases, with 4 bases of the junction left unmatched. CDR3 length equals 13 residues. Germline V gene data show CDR1 as MNHNY and CDR2 as SVGAGI (reference sequence). The CDR3 reads CASSRDRTNEQFF. Here the CDR3 DNA reads TGTGCCAGCAGTAGGGACAGGACAAATGAGCAGTTCTTC.

This clonotype was seen a few times. The CDR3 DNA follows: TGTGCCAGCAGCTTTGGGGGTAAAGAGACCCAGTACTTC. It codes for CASSFGGKETQYF. J is TRBJ2-5 and V is TRBV7-9; perhaps D is TRBD1 or TRBD2 (5 bases each). Germline lookup yields CDR1 SEHNR and CDR2 FQNEAQ (reference sequence). Trimming cost V 3 bases and J 3 bases, with 8 bases left between them. CDR3 length: 13 residues.

The J gene is TRBJ1-1, the V gene TRBV19; maybe TRBD1 (5 bases). The CDR3 is 12 residues long. From germline, CDR1 is LNHDA and CDR2 SQIVND (reference sequence). V gave up 8 bases and J gave up 5 bases, with 12 bases separating them. The CDR3 reads CASSGGFTEAFF. The DNA for the CDR3 is TGTGCCAGTTCGGGGGGGTTTACTGAAGCTTTCTTT.

The chain is built from TRBV11-2 and TRBJ2-2; D not resolved. Trimming pared 6 bases from V and 5 bases from J, leaving 16 bases between. CDR1 is SGHAT and CDR2 is FQNNGV in the germline V gene. The CDR3 consists of 15 residues. Written as DNA, the CDR3 is TGTGCCAGCAGTCCAGTGGGTCGCATGACCGGGGAGCTGTTTTTT. Translation gives CASSPVGRMTGELFF.

In this sample, this clonotype turned up a few times. V gene TRBV12-3 or TRBV12-4 combines with J gene TRBJ2-3; the match to TRBD2 covers 14 bases. The CDR3 has 20 amino acids. The trim removed 8 bases at V and 1 base at J, leaving 17 bases unmatched. This CDR3 reads CASRSRPGLAGEAGTDTQYF. In DNA form, the CDR3 reads TGTGCCAGCCGATCCCGGCCGGGACTAGCGGGAGAGGCTGGCACAGATACGCAGTATTTT.

The V and J genes are TRBV7-8 and TRBJ2-7; tentative D call: TRBD2 (6 bases). The CDR3 runs 15 residues. Germline-derived CDR1 and CDR2 are SGHVS and FQNEAQ. V was clipped by 4 bases and J by 0 bases, with 13 bases between them. CDR3 residues: CASSSAGTTSYEQYF. The CDR3 nucleotides are TGTGCCAGCAGCTCCGCGGGGACCACCTCCTACGAGCAGTACTTC.

This clonotype was found a few times. V gene TRBV19 combines with J gene TRBJ2-5; no clear D gene. Germline CDR1 reads LNHDA; CDR2 reads SQIVND (reference sequence). This CDR3 has 13 residues. V shed 4 bases and J shed 2 bases, with 8 bases lying between them. The CDR3 coding sequence is TGTGCCAGTAGTAACTCGATTCAAGAGACCCAGTACTTC. It yields the protein CASSNSIQETQYF.

The J gene is TRBJ2-3, the V gene TRBV30, with 11 bases matching TRBD2. Trimming cost V 0 bases and J 6 bases; bases outside gene matches: 8. This CDR3 contains 16 residues. Germline V gene data show CDR1 as GTSNPN and CDR2 as SVGIG (reference sequence). The CDR3 sequence is CAWSVGLAVGSDTQYF. The DNA for the CDR3 is TGTGCCTGGAGTGTGGGACTAGCGGTAGGGTCCGATACGCAGTATTTT.